Following are 25 T cell receptor beta chains from one sample sequenced in a study of shared T cell receptors in the human thymus. The repertoire was sequenced with immunoSEQ multiplex PCR; TCRdb's copy has only in-frame clones and lacks some. The data hold fewer than 700,000 clones, with approximately 90% observed a single time. The sample also formed part of further work on human thymus T cells.

The material sequenced was thymocytes. The receptors come from a boy less than two years old with a congenital heart defect.

A single count supports this clone. The V call is TRBV4-3, the J call TRBJ2-3; 13 positions agree with TRBD2. CDR1 is LGHNA and CDR2 is YSLEER in the germline V gene. The CDR3 consists of 16 residues. Trimming at V came to 1 base and at J to 6 bases, leaving 4 bases not matched to a gene. CDR3 residues: CASSQGLAGGGDTQYF. DNA of the CDR3: TGCGCCAGCAGCCAAGGACTAGCGGGAGGAGGGGATACGCAGTATTTT.

The chain joins TRBV11-3 to TRBJ1-1; D not certain. V lost 3 bases and J lost 3, with 8 bases in between. Germline V CDR1 and CDR2: SGHNT, YENEEA. The length of the CDR3 is 13 residues. CDR3 sequence reads: CASSFQAYTEAFF. CDR3 DNA: TGTGCCAGCAGCTTCCAGGCTTACACTGAAGCTTTCTTT.

The chain joins TRBV10-1 to TRBJ2-3, with TRBD1 as a possible D gene (6 bases). The CDR3 totals 16 residues. Looked up from germline, CDR1 is WNHNN and CDR2 is SYGVQD (reference sequence). The germline V and J ends were trimmed by 2 bases and 2 bases, with 14 bases remaining between them. The CDR3 DNA reads TGCGCCAGCAGTGAGAGCGACAGGTGCTACACAGATACGCAGTATTTT. Its translation is CASSESDRCYTDTQYF.

V is TRBV4-3 and J is TRBJ2-3, with 7 positions matching TRBD2. Trimming removed 0 bases from V and 0 bases from J; junction bases left unmatched: 3. This CDR3 is built from 16 residues. Germline V lookup: CDR1 LGHNA, CDR2 YSLEER. CDR3 nucleotides: TGCGCCAGCAGCCAAGACGGGCGGGGGAGCACAGATACGCAGTATTTT. Translated: CASSQDGRGSTDTQYF.

V gene TRBV21-1 combines with J gene TRBJ2-7; the table's TRBD1 call for D was not verified on the DNA. TRBV21-1 has pseudogene status. The CDR3 is 16 residues long. This CDR3 reads CASSRGRDRYYYEQYF. CDR3 sequence (DNA): TGTGCCAGCAGCCGAGGAAGGGACAGATACTACTACGAGCAGTACTTC.

The chain is built from TRBV14 and TRBJ2-3, with 11 bases fitting TRBD2. J was trimmed by 6 bases and V by 0 bases; bases with no gene match: 5. CDR3 length equals 16 residues. Germline lookup yields CDR1 SGHDN and CDR2 FVKESK. The CDR3 nucleotides read TGTGCCAGCAGCCAAGATAGCGGGAGGGCCGGGGATACGCAGTATTTT. Translation gives CASSQDSGRAGDTQYF. The variable domain in full, with the rest retrieved from reference TRBV14 and TRBJ2-3, is EAGVTQFPSHSVIEKGQTVTLRCDPISGHDNLYWYRRVMGKEIKFLLHFVKESKQDESGMPNNRFLAERTGGTYSTLKVQPAELEDSGVYFCASSQDSGRAGDTQYFGPGTRLTVL.

The chain couples TRBV27 to TRBJ2-7; 9 bases fit TRBD2. Germline lookup yields CDR1 MNHEY and CDR2 SMNVEV (reference sequence). The CDR3 covers 15 residues. The ends lost 5 bases at V and 5 bases at J; junction bases unmatched: 10. CDR3 DNA sequence: TGTGCCAGCAGTCCACTTAGCGGGAGTGGGCACGAGCAGTACTTC. Its protein is CASSPLSGSGHEQYF.

The chain links TRBV6-5 to TRBJ2-2, with 10 bases fitting TRBD2. There are 15 residues in the CDR3. The germline gives CDR1 MNHEY, CDR2 SVGAGI. The J segment lost 5 bases and the V segment lost 5 bases, leaving 5 bases of the junction unmatched. The CDR3 sequence: CASSKLAGGTGELFF. CDR3 nucleotides: TGTGCCAGCAGTAAATTAGCGGGAGGTACCGGGGAGCTGTTTTTT.

The V call is TRBV27, the J call TRBJ2-6, with TRBD1 matching 7 bases. The length of the CDR3 is 17 residues. CDR1 is MNHEY, CDR2 SMNVEV, per germline (reference sequence). V lost 0 bases to trimming and J lost 0 bases; unmatched junction nucleotides: 2. CDR3 bases: TGTGCCAGCAGTTTATCGGGACAGCCCTCTGGGGCCAACGTCCTGACTTTC. Encoded protein: CASSLSGQPSGANVLTF.

The V call is TRBV4-1, the J call TRBJ1-3; D perhaps matches TRBD1 (5 bases). This CDR3 is 16 amino acids long. CDR1 MGHRA and CDR2 YSYEKL come from the germline V gene. Trimming left V 2 bases short and J 3 bases short, with 14 bases between. The CDR3 DNA reads as TGCGCCAGCAGCCAAAAAGGGGCAGGACGTGGAAACACCATATATTTT. It encodes CASSQKGAGRGNTIYF.

The DNA of the CDR3 is TGTGCCACCAGCAGAACCCCCGACCGGGACAGGGGGCTCGGCTACACCTTC. Amino acids: CATSRTPDRDRGLGYTF. V and J are TRBV15 and TRBJ1-2; 12 bases are shared with TRBD1. V trimming: 2 bases; J trimming: 8 bases; junction bases outside the gene matches: 12. Per germline, CDR1 LNHNV and CDR2 YYDKDF (reference sequence). The CDR3 sequence is 17 residues long.

This CDR3 is CASSYVGRDSYEQYF. The CDR3 bases are TGTGCCAGCAGTTACGTAGGGCGGGATTCCTACGAGCAGTACTTC. The chain joins TRBV6-5 to TRBJ2-7; perhaps TRBD2 as D (6 bases). CDR3 length: 15 residues. V shed 2 bases and J shed 1 base, with 12 bases lying between them. CDR1 is MNHEY, CDR2 SVGAGI, per germline.

This CDR3 reads CASSPGQQGLAEGPKAPEQYF. CDR3 nucleotides: TGCGCCAGCAGCCCGGGACAACAGGGACTAGCGGAGGGCCCTAAGGCTCCCGAGCAGTACTTC. J is TRBJ2-7 and V is TRBV4-1; 11 bases are shared with TRBD2. Germline V gives CDR1 MGHRA, CDR2 YSYEKL. The V gene end was trimmed by 4 bases and the J gene end by 6 bases; junction bases not matched to a gene: 26. This CDR3 is 21 amino acids long.

The CDR3 is CATEGRTYEQYF. The CDR3 DNA is TGTGCCACGGAGGGGCGTACCTACGAGCAGTACTTC. V and J are TRBV6-5 and TRBJ2-7; D possibly corresponds to TRBD2 (6 bases). V lost 10 bases, J lost 2 bases, and 12 bases lay in between. There are 12 residues in the CDR3. The germline V gene encodes CDR1 MNHEY and CDR2 SVGAGI.

V is TRBV27 and J is TRBJ1-5, with TRBD1 matching over 8 bases. The CDR3 contains 17 residues. Trimming cost V 4 bases and J 6 bases; bases outside gene matches: 14. Germline V gene sequence: CDR1 MNHEY, CDR2 SMNVEV (reference sequence). CDR3 in amino acids: CASSSASRRGRRQPQHF. The CDR3 coding sequence is TGTGCCAGCAGTTCAGCCTCCCGCAGGGGGCGCCGTCAGCCCCAGCATTTT.

The J gene is TRBJ1-2, the V gene TRBV11-2; the D is unclear. This CDR3 is 12 amino acids long. V was cut by 5 bases and J by 4 bases, with 8 bases left in between. CDR1 is SGHAT, CDR2 FQNNGV, per germline. CDR3 sequence reads: CASSPSGYGYTF. CDR3 coding DNA: TGTGCCAGCAGCCCCAGCGGCTATGGCTACACCTTC.

The chain carries TRBV6-5 and TRBJ2-7; TRBD1 matches at 9 bases. This CDR3 comprises 13 residues. The trim removed 7 bases at V and 2 bases at J, leaving 3 bases unmatched. Germline V gene sequence: CDR1 MNHEY, CDR2 SVGAGI. CDR3 DNA sequence: TGTGCCAGCACTAGGACAGGGGCCTACGAGCAGTACTTC. It encodes CASTRTGAYEQYF.

This sequence joins TRBV28 and TRBJ2-7, with 9 bases lining up with TRBD1. V shed 6 bases, J shed 2 bases, and the junction held 11 bases outside the gene matches. The length of the CDR3 is 16 residues. The germline gives CDR1 MDHEN, CDR2 SYDVKM. The CDR3 DNA is TGTGCCAGCAGCCCCGTCTCGGGACAGGGACCCTACGAGCAGTACTTC. Translation: CASSPVSGQGPYEQYF.

This sequence joins TRBV14 and TRBJ1-3; the D gene is possibly TRBD1 (5 bases). The CDR3 totals 15 residues. Germline assignment: CDR1 SGHDN and CDR2 FVKESK. The V end was cut by 0 bases, the J end by 4 bases, with 10 bases between. As DNA, the CDR3 is TGTGCCAGCAGCCAAGAGAGGAAGGGGGGAAACACCATATATTTT. Translation: CASSQERKGGNTIYF.

This chain connects TRBV21-1 to TRBJ1-2; the tabulated D call, TRBD1, remains unverified against the DNA. TRBV21-1 is labeled a pseudogene. The length of the CDR3 is 21 residues. The CDR3 sequence: CASSKALGGRQGVELFYGYTF. CDR3 nucleotide sequence: TGTGCCAGCAGCAAAGCGCTTGGGGGCCGGCAGGGGGTCGAGTTATTCTATGGCTACACCTTC.

This clone was seen once. The chain joins TRBV7-9 to TRBJ2-7, with D unclear. Germline V gene data show CDR1 as SEHNR and CDR2 as FQNEAQ (reference sequence). V was cut by 7 bases and J by 6 bases, with 16 bases left in between. CDR3 size: 13 residues. As DNA, the CDR3 is TGTGCCAGCATTTGGAAAAACCCGGGCGAGCAGTACTTC. Residues: CASIWKNPGEQYF.

The V call is TRBV30, the J call TRBJ1-5; no clear D gene. Germline V lookup: CDR1 GTSNPN, CDR2 SVGIG (reference sequence). With 8 bases removed from V and 0 bases from J, the gap between germline ends came to 8 bases. The CDR3 runs 12 residues. CDR3 sequence: CAATGSNQPQHF. CDR3 DNA: TGTGCCGCGACGGGTAGCAATCAGCCCCAGCATTTT.

CDR3 nucleotide sequence: TGCGCCAGCAGCCTATCCGTTAAGGGGCTTCGACTCACCTACAATGAGCAGTTCTTC. Encoded protein: CASSLSVKGLRLTYNEQFF. This rearrangement joins TRBV5-1 to TRBJ2-1; possible D gene TRBD1, 5 bases. V lost 4 bases, J lost 2 bases, and 25 bases lay in between. The germline V gene has CDR1 SGHRS and CDR2 YFSETQ. CDR3 length equals 19 residues.

The genes are TRBV19 and TRBJ1-3; TRBD1 agrees at 10 bases. The CDR3 has 19 amino acids. Unmatched junction bases numbered 12, after V lost 2 bases and J lost 2 bases. Germline CDR1 and CDR2: LNHDA and SQIVND (reference sequence). Here the CDR3 reads CASSISPPDRGQTGNTIYF. The CDR3 DNA reads as TGTGCCAGTAGTATATCCCCCCCCGACAGGGGGCAGACTGGAAACACCATATATTTT.

This sequence joins TRBV23-1 and TRBJ1-1; D unresolved. TRBV23-1 is recorded as an ORF, its role being uncertain. The CDR3 spans 16 residues. Deletions cut 2 bases from V and 3 bases from J, with 16 bases between. DNA of the CDR3: TGCGCCAGCAGTCAACTATTCTGCGGGCAGGACACTGAAGCTTTCTTT. Translation gives CASSQLFCGQDTEAFF.